These 28 T cell receptor beta chains share one sample of origin, sequenced in a study of shared clonotypes between healthy human individuals. Terminally differentiated effector memory CD45RA+ cells were excluded by CCR7 positive selection of CD45RO-negative cells. Sequencing was performed with immunoSEQ multiplex PCR; in TCRdb, only in-frame clones are kept and a portion is missing. The sample lists about 2.1 million clones; roughly 93% were seen once. The sequenced sample was naive CD8+ T cells from PBMCs. These receptors all come from a man between 18 and 29 years old in good health. Some clones in this sample may be carry-over from other donors' samples.

The chain recombines TRBV7-9 with TRBJ2-7; tentatively, D is TRBD1 (5 bases). Trimming took off 1 base at V and 3 bases at J, with 16 bases between the two ends. The CDR3 runs 16 residues. CDR1 SEHNR and CDR2 FQNEAQ come from the germline V gene (reference sequence). The CDR3 protein is CASSLGGHRNIYEQYF. In DNA form, the CDR3 reads TGTGCCAGCAGCTTAGGAGGACACAGAAATATCTACGAGCAGTACTTC. The variable domain in full, with the rest retrieved from reference TRBV7-9 and TRBJ2-7, is DTGVSQNPRHKITKRGQNVTFRCDPISEHNRLYWYRQTLGQGPEFLTYFQNEAQLEKSRLLSDRFSAERPKGSFSTLEIQRTEQGDSAMYLCASSLGGHRNIYEQYFGPGTRLTVT.

The table lists this clone with a few counts. The V gene is TRBV23-1, the J gene TRBJ1-5, with 7 positions matching TRBD1. TRBV23-1 is noted as an ORF with a role that remains uncertain. The CDR3 runs 15 residues. J gave up 8 bases and V 2 bases, and 9 bases lay outside the gene matches. The CDR3 DNA reads as TGCGCCAGCAGTCAAGGGGACAGCGCCGTTGAGCCCCAGCATTTT. It specifies CASSQGDSAVEPQHF.

This clone was picked up one time. The chain carries TRBV4-2 and TRBJ2-3; 10 nucleotides match TRBD2. CDR1 and CDR2 from the germline V gene are LGHNA and YNFKEQ. This CDR3 has 16 residues. V lost 4 bases and J lost 2; bases outside the gene matches: 6. The DNA for the CDR3 is TGTGCCAGCAGCCCCCGGACTAGCGGCCCCACAGATACGCAGTATTTT. Protein product: CASSPRTSGPTDTQYF.

The chain links TRBV28 to TRBJ2-2; D possibly corresponds to TRBD1 (5 bases). The CDR3 covers 12 residues. The V gene's germline CDR1 is MDHEN and CDR2 SYDVKM. Trimming pared 8 bases from V and 1 base from J, leaving 5 bases between. The CDR3 here is CASGQNTGELFF. CDR3 in DNA: TGTGCCAGCGGACAGAACACCGGGGAGCTGTTTTTT.

The chain links TRBV9 to TRBJ2-1; D may be TRBD2 (5 bases). This CDR3 comprises 14 residues. CDR1 SGDLS and CDR2 YYNGEE come from the germline V gene. The V end lost 0 bases, the J end lost 3 bases, and 7 bases lay between the germline ends. As DNA, the CDR3 is TGTGCCAGCAGCGTAGGAGGGAACTACAATGAGCAGTTCTTC. It yields the protein CASSVGGNYNEQFF.

The chain employs TRBV27 and TRBJ2-7, with 10 bases identical to TRBD2. From germline, CDR1 is MNHEY and CDR2 SMNVEV (reference sequence). The length of the CDR3 is 18 residues. V lost 4 bases, J lost 2 bases, and 14 bases stayed unmatched. The CDR3 region has the DNA TGTGCCAGCAGTTCTAACCTAGCGGGAGAAACGGCGCCCTACGAGCAGTACTTC. Translated, it gives CASSSNLAGETAPYEQYF.

The rearrangement joins TRBV28 to TRBJ2-1, with a weak D call TRBD2 (5 bases). Germline lookup yields CDR1 MDHEN and CDR2 SYDVKM. The CDR3 consists of 14 residues. V was cut by 2 bases and J by 6 bases, with 11 bases left in between. CDR3 bases: TGTGCCAGCAGTTTAGCGGAGGCCCCCAATGAGCAGTTCTTC. Its translation: CASSLAEAPNEQFF.

The CDR3 spells CASSYRGLVNEQYF. The DNA of the CDR3 is TGTGCCAGCAGCTATAGGGGACTAGTGAACGAGCAGTACTTC. This rearrangement joins TRBV7-2 to TRBJ2-7; 8 nucleotides match TRBD2. V gave up 4 bases and J gave up 5 bases; unmatched junction bases: 7. Per germline, CDR1 SGHTA and CDR2 FQGNSA. CDR3 length equals 14 residues. Full variable domain (remainder filled in from reference TRBV7-2 and TRBJ2-7): GAGVSQSPSNKVTEKGKDVELRCDPISGHTALYWYRQSLGQGLEFLIYFQGNSAPDKSGLPSDRFSAERTGGSVSTLTIQRTQQEDSAVYLCASSYRGLVNEQYFGPGTRLTVT.

The rearrangement uses TRBV27 and TRBJ2-1; 11 positions match TRBD1. CDR3 length: 14 amino acids. Looked up from germline, CDR1 is MNHEY and CDR2 is SMNVEV (reference sequence). The V gene end was trimmed by 4 bases and the J gene end by 6 bases; junction bases not matched to a gene: 2. The CDR3 region is CASSWGTGGNEQFF. The CDR3 DNA sequence: TGTGCCAGCAGTTGGGGGACAGGGGGCAATGAGCAGTTCTTC.

This chain uses TRBV4-1 with TRBJ2-6; D is perhaps TRBD1 (6 bases). This CDR3 has 17 amino acids. Germline lookup yields CDR1 MGHRA and CDR2 YSYEKL. V lost 4 bases to trimming and J lost 2 bases, with 15 bases between them. CDR3 nucleotides: TGCGCCAGCAGCCCTCAGGCAGGGGCGCCTGGGGCCAACGTCCTGACTTTC. It encodes CASSPQAGAPGANVLTF.

This clone was recorded a few times. The chain carries TRBV5-1 and TRBJ1-1, with D possibly TRBD1 on 6 matching bases. Germline-derived CDR1 and CDR2 are SGHRS and YFSETQ. Trimming stripped 5 bases from V and 1 base from J, with 9 bases between. This CDR3 has 13 amino acids. The CDR3 region is CASRMTGNTEAFF. DNA of the CDR3: TGCGCCAGCAGAATGACAGGGAACACTGAAGCTTTCTTT. Full variable domain (remainder filled in from reference TRBV5-1 and TRBJ1-1): KAGVTQTPRYLIKTRGQQVTLSCSPISGHRSVSWYQQTPGQGLQFLFEYFSETQRNKGNFPGRFSGRQFSNSRSEMNVSTLELGDSALYLCASRMTGNTEAFFGQGTRLTVV.

The chain uses TRBV27 and TRBJ1-5; 7 nucleotides line up with TRBD1. The germline V gene has CDR1 MNHEY and CDR2 SMNVEV (reference sequence). After removal of 2 bases from V and 4 bases from J, the junction contained 11 bases not matched to a gene. The CDR3 totals 17 residues. CDR3 in amino acids: CASSLLSYPGQNQPQHF. The CDR3 nucleotides are TGTGCCAGCAGTTTACTAAGCTACCCGGGACAGAATCAGCCCCAGCATTTT.

The chain has TRBV19 and TRBJ2-7, with D possibly being TRBD1 (5 bases). The CDR3 is 11 amino acids. The germline V gene has CDR1 LNHDA and CDR2 SQIVND (reference sequence). Trimming took off 8 bases at V and 6 bases at J, with 11 bases between the two ends. The CDR3 nucleotides are TGTGCCAGTCAAACAGGCTCCGAGCAGTACTTC. The encoded protein is CASQTGSEQYF.

CDR3 protein: CASSFWAGNNQPQHF. The CDR3 DNA reads as TGTGCCAGCAGTTTTTGGGCAGGGAACAATCAGCCCCAGCATTTT. This chain connects TRBV28 to TRBJ1-5, with a weak D call TRBD1 (5 bases). V lost 3 bases to trimming and J lost 3 bases, with 12 bases between them. The CDR3 extends over 15 amino acids. Germline CDR1 MDHEN, CDR2 SYDVKM.

The chain recombines TRBV29-1 with TRBJ2-7, with D unclear. CDR1 is SQVTM and CDR2 is ANQGSEA in the germline V gene. V was shortened by 5 bases and J by 2 bases, with 10 bases between the two germline ends. This CDR3 region has 12 residues. The CDR3 protein is CSVTKSTYEQYF. Written as DNA, the CDR3 is TGCAGCGTTACAAAGTCGACCTACGAGCAGTACTTC.

This chain uses TRBV7-9 with TRBJ2-2; D possibly uses TRBD1 or TRBD2 (5 bases each). Germline CDR1 SEHNR, CDR2 FQNEAQ (reference sequence). This CDR3 comprises 16 residues. Trimming pared 3 bases from V and 5 bases from J, leaving 16 bases between. The CDR3: CASSLGGAGRTGELFF. For the CDR3, the DNA is TGTGCCAGCAGCTTGGGTGGTGCAGGGAGAACCGGGGAGCTGTTTTTT.

The J gene is TRBJ2-7, the V gene TRBV28; 9 nucleotides align to TRBD1. The CDR3 has 14 residues. The V segment lost 6 bases and the J segment 6 bases; nucleotides outside the gene matches: 9. In germline, CDR1 is MDHEN, CDR2 SYDVKM. The CDR3 DNA sequence: TGTGCCAGCAGGGTGGGCATGACAGGGGGCGAGCAGTACTTC. Translating it yields CASRVGMTGGEQYF.

DNA for the CDR3: TGTGCCAGCAGTCTCTCCTGGACACAGAATCAGCCCCAGCATTTT. Translated: CASSLSWTQNQPQHF. The chain recombines TRBV27 with TRBJ1-5; perhaps TRBD1 as D (5 bases). Germline V lookup: CDR1 MNHEY, CDR2 SMNVEV (reference sequence). V was clipped by 5 bases and J by 4 bases, with 15 bases between them. This CDR3 is 15 amino acids long.

The rearrangement links TRBV5-1 to TRBJ2-1; tentative D call: TRBD2 (5 bases). This CDR3 is built from 17 residues. Trimming pared 6 bases from V and 0 bases from J, leaving 19 bases between. Germline CDR1 is SGHRS and CDR2 is YFSETQ. In nucleotides, the CDR3 is TGCGCCAGCACCTCTGGGCTCGCGGGCCTCTCCTACAATGAGCAGTTCTTC. Residues: CASTSGLAGLSYNEQFF. Full variable domain (rest looked up from reference TRBV5-1 and TRBJ2-1): KAGVTQTPRYLIKTRGQQVTLSCSPISGHRSVSWYQQTPGQGLQFLFEYFSETQRNKGNFPGRFSGRQFSNSRSEMNVSTLELGDSALYLCASTSGLAGLSYNEQFFGPGTRLTVL.

This chain links TRBV9 with TRBJ2-1; tentatively, D is TRBD2 (6 bases). Germline loops: CDR1 SGDLS, CDR2 YYNGEE. The CDR3 consists of 15 residues. V shed 4 bases and J shed 4 bases, with 15 bases lying between them. The CDR3 sequence: CASSPIGGMYNEQFF. The CDR3 DNA follows: TGTGCCAGCAGCCCTATAGGCGGGATGTACAATGAGCAGTTCTTC.

The V and J genes are TRBV4-1 and TRBJ1-2; D is unresolved. The CDR3 is made up of 16 amino acids. V dropped 0 bases and J dropped 5 bases, with 16 bases sitting between them. Germline CDR1 MGHRA, CDR2 YSYEKL. In nucleotides, the CDR3 is TGCGCCAGCAGCCAAGAGCGACGAGGCCTAGGGTATGGCTACACCTTC. Translation gives CASSQERRGLGYGYTF.

The chain employs TRBV4-1 and TRBJ1-2, with a tentative D call TRBD1 (6 bases). V was trimmed by 8 bases and J by 4 bases, leaving 14 bases between them. Per the germline V gene, CDR1 is MGHRA and CDR2 is YSYEKL. CDR3 size: 13 residues. The CDR3 sequence: CASGNRDLYGYTF. The CDR3 region has the DNA TGCGCCAGCGGGAACAGGGACCTCTATGGCTACACCTTC.

This chain joins TRBV7-3 and TRBJ2-5; TRBD1 matches 9 bases. Germline trimming cut 5 bases from V and 5 bases from J; bases unmatched to any gene: 6. Germline V gene sequence: CDR1 SGHTA, CDR2 FQGTGA. The CDR3 totals 14 residues. DNA for the CDR3: TGTGCCAGCAGCCTACAGGGGGCAGGGGAGACCCAGTACTTC. Its translation is CASSLQGAGETQYF.

The rearrangement links TRBV4-1 to TRBJ1-1; no firm D call. There are 16 residues in the CDR3. In germline, CDR1 is MGHRA, CDR2 YSYEKL. V was trimmed by 2 bases and J by 3 bases, leaving 16 bases between them. The CDR3 DNA sequence: TGCGCCAGCAGCCAATTGGTATCGGGAGGGTACACTGAAGCTTTCTTT. Residues: CASSQLVSGGYTEAFF.

The chain links TRBV2 to TRBJ2-6; D not resolved. With 0 bases removed from V and 0 bases from J, the gap between germline ends came to 15 bases. The CDR3 runs to 19 residues. Per the germline V gene, CDR1 is SNHLY and CDR2 is FYNNEI. This CDR3 is CASSEAFLGRISGANVLTF. The CDR3 nucleotides are TGTGCCAGCAGTGAAGCGTTCCTAGGACGTATCTCTGGGGCCAACGTCCTGACTTTC.

The chain links TRBV2 to TRBJ2-3; D is perhaps TRBD1 or TRBD2 (5 bases each). The germline V and J ends were trimmed by 3 bases and 0 bases, with 19 bases remaining between them. The germline gives CDR1 SNHLY, CDR2 FYNNEI. The CDR3 runs to 18 residues. CDR3 loop: CASSELLAGAESTDTQYF. The CDR3 DNA follows: TGTGCCAGCAGTGAGTTATTAGCCGGGGCGGAGAGCACAGATACGCAGTATTTT.

This clone was observed once. The rearrangement links TRBV27 to TRBJ2-7; TRBD1 matches 7 bases. Trimming removed 7 bases from V and 3 bases from J; junction bases left unmatched: 3. CDR1 is MNHEY and CDR2 is SMNVEV in the germline V gene (reference sequence). There are 12 residues in the CDR3. CDR3 coding DNA: TGTGCCAGCACCACAGGGGTCTACGAGCAGTACTTC. Translating gives CASTTGVYEQYF.

The CDR3 is CASSLDRTGANTEAFF. The CDR3 DNA reads as TGTGCCAGCAGCTTAGACCGAACAGGGGCTAACACTGAAGCTTTCTTT. The chain combines TRBV11-2 with TRBJ1-1, with 7 bases fitting TRBD1. CDR3 length equals 16 residues. Germline trimming cut 0 bases from V and 2 bases from J; bases unmatched to any gene: 6. Germline CDR1 SGHAT, CDR2 FQNNGV.